Sequencing of this TCR beta chain was carried out in a study of PD-L1 blockade in urothelial cancer. Looking at the study overall: Starting in the mid-2010s, patients were given atezolizumab (1,200 mg intravenously every 3 weeks). Blood analysis occurred 3 weeks (second dose) and 6 weeks after treatment start.

Trimming stripped 3 bases from V and 4 bases from J, with 15 bases between. This CDR3 has 15 residues. CDR1 is LNHDA, CDR2 SQIVND, per germline (reference sequence). Every PCR was spiked with synthetic TCR analog templates. This table comes from immunoSEQ multiplex PCR, and its TCRdb copy is limited to in-frame clones, with some not included. The sample has 40,000 or so clones, roughly 78% seen once. This sample's time point: peripheral blood 6 weeks after treatment start. Pretreatment and on-treatment samples were taken, numbering 1 to 8 per patient. The receptor was isolated from a man aged 55 to 70 with urothelial cancer. The input for sequencing was PBMCs, taken around atezolizumab (anti-PD-L1) treatment. The V call is TRBV19, the J call TRBJ1-1; tentative D call: TRBD1 (6 bases). Here the CDR3 DNA reads TGTGCCAGTAGTATGTTCGAGAAAGGGGGCACTGAAGCTTTCTTT. Translating it yields CASSMFEKGGTEAFF.